This TCR beta chain was recorded in a study of cytomegalovirus exposure and HLA in healthy donors. Concerning this clone: The antigen remains undetermined.

The study's findings and limits: Being indistinguishable, some V segments were excluded, TRBV6-2 and TRBV6-3 among them.

CDR1 and CDR2 (germline): SGHDN, FVKESK. V was pared by 3 bases and J by 0 bases, with 6 bases between. This CDR3 is 13 amino acids long. Primers for the PCR totalled 60 Vbeta and 13 Jbeta. Clones were sequenced by immunoSEQ multiplex PCR, and TCRdb holds only the in-frame ones, with some missing. The sample lists over 90,000 clones, approximately 72% occurring once. Sequenced sample: PBMCs. The origin of this receptor is a woman aged 50 to 65 in good health and CMV-seronegative. This rearrangement joins TRBV14 to TRBJ2-7; D not resolved. This chain's CDR3 is CASSHLLSYEQYF. CDR3 in DNA: TGTGCCAGCAGCCATCTCCTCTCCTACGAGCAGTACTTC.